This TCR beta chain was documented in a study of T cell repertoires in cytomegalovirus infection. Study background: Signatures in public TCR beta sequences pointed to both CMV infection and matching HLA type. General study results and limits: Within the response measured ex vivo, HLA-C-restricted CMV-specific TCR beta clonotypes were dominant.

CDR3 length: 13 residues. In germline, CDR1 is SNHLY, CDR2 FYNNEI. The junction had 4 bases not matched to a gene; V was cut back by 5 bases and J by 3 bases. This clonotype was observed many times. Its antigen is unidentified. TCRdb used MiXCR to reprocess the reads, holding one entry per CDR3 protein. This table has 150,000 to 200,000 distinct CDR3 sequences, about 28% appearing once. The receptor comes from a human donor in good health (CMV status not recorded). Some clones in this sample may be carry-over from other donors' samples. What was sequenced was PBMCs. V gene TRBV2 combines with J gene TRBJ2-7; TRBD1 agrees at 7 bases. For the CDR3, the DNA is TGTGCCAGCAGTAACAGACAGGGCTACGAGCAGTACTTC. Protein: CASSNRQGYEQYF.